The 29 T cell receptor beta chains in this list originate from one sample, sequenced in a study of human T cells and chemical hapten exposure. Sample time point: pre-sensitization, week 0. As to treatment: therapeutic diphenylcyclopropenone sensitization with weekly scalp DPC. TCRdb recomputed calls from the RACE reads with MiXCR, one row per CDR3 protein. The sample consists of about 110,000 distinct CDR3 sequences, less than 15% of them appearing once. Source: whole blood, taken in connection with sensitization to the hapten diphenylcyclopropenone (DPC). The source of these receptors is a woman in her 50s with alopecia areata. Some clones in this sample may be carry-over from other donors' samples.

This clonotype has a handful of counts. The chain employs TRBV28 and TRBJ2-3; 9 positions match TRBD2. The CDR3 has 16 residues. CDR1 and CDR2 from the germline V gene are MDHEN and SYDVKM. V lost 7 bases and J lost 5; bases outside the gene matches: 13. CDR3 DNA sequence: TGTGCCAGCAATCTAGCGGGAATCCCCCCATTAGATACGCAGTATTTT. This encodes CASNLAGIPPLDTQYF.

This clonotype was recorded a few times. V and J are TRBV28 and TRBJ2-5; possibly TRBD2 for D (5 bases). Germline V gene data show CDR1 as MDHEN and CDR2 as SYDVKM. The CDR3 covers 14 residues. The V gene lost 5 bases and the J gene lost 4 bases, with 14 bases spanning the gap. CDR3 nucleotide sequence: TGTGCCAGCAGTGTAACCGCCGGAGGAGAGACCCAGTACTTC. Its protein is CASSVTAGGETQYF. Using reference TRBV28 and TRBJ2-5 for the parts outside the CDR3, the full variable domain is DVKVTQSSRYLVKRTGEKVFLECVQDMDHENMFWYRQDPGLGLRLIYFSYDVKMKEKGDIPEGYSVSREKKERFSLILESASTNQTSMYLCASSVTAGGETQYFGPGTRLLVL.

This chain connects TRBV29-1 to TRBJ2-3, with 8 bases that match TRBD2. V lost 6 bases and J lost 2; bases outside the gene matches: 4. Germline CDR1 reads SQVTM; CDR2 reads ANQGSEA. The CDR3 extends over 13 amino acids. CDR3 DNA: TGCAGCGTCGGAGCGGGGGTCACAGATACGCAGTATTTT. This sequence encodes CSVGAGVTDTQYF.

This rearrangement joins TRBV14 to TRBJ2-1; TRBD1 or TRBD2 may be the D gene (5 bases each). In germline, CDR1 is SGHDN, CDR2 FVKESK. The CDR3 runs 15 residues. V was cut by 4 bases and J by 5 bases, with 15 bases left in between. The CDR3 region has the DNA TGTGCCAGCAGCCTACCCTGGGGGTCGGACAATGAGCAGTTCTTC. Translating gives CASSLPWGSDNEQFF.

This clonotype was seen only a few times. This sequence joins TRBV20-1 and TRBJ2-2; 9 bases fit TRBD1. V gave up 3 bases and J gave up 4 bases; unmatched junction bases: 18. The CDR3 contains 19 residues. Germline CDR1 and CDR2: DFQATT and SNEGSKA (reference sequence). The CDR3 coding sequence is TGCAGTGCTAGGTACCGGGACAGGGCTTCCGCTCTTGCCACCGGGGAGCTGTTTTTT. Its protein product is CSARYRDRASALATGELFF.

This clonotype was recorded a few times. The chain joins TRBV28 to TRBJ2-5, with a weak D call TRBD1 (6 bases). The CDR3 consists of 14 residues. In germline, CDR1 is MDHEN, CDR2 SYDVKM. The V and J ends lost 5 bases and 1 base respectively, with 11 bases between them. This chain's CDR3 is CASSPGQSQETQYF. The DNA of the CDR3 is TGTGCCAGCAGTCCAGGACAGTCCCAAGAGACCCAGTACTTC.

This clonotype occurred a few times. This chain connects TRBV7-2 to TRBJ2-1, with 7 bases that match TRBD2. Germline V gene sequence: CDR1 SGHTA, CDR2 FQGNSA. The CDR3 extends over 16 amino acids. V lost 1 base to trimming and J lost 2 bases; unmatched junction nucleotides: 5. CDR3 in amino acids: CASSLGLAGPYNEQFF. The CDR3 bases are TGTGCCAGCAGCTTAGGATTAGCGGGTCCCTACAATGAGCAGTTCTTC.

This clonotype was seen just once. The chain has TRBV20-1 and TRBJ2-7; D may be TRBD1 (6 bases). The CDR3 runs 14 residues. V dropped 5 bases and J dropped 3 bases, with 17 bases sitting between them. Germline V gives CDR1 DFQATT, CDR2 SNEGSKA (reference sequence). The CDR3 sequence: CSADPGRGGYEQYF. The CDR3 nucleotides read TGCAGTGCTGACCCCGGGCGAGGGGGCTACGAGCAGTACTTC.

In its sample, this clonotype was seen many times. CDR3 bases: TGTGCCACTTCGGGACTAGCGGCAACGAGGGATACGCAGTATTTT. Its protein product is CATSGLAATRDTQYF. The rearrangement links TRBV2 to TRBJ2-3, with 11 bases identical to TRBD2. From germline, CDR1 is SNHLY and CDR2 FYNNEI. V was clipped by 10 bases and J by 6 bases; unmatched bases: 12. This CDR3 is built from 15 residues. Full variable domain (remainder filled in from reference TRBV2 and TRBJ2-3): EPEVTQTPSHQVTQMGQEVILRCVPISNHLYFYWYRQILGQKVEFLVSFYNNEISEKSEIFDDQFSVERPDGSNFTLKIRSTKLEDSAMYFCATSGLAATRDTQYFGPGTRLTVL.

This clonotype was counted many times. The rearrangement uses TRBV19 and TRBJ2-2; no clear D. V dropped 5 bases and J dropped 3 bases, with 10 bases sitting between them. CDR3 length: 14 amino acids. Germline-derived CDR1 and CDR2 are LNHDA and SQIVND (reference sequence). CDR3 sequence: CASSPRSDTGELFF. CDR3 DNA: TGTGCCAGTAGTCCAAGGTCGGACACCGGGGAGCTGTTTTTT.

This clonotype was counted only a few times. CDR3 bases: TGTGCCAGCAGCCAACCCTCCTTAGCGGGGTCCCCAGATACGCAGTATTTT. Its protein is CASSQPSLAGSPDTQYF. The gene calls are TRBV4-2 and TRBJ2-3; 8 nucleotides line up with TRBD2. The trim removed 2 bases at V and 4 bases at J, leaving 11 bases unmatched. Germline V gene sequence: CDR1 LGHNA, CDR2 YNFKEQ. This CDR3 contains 17 residues.

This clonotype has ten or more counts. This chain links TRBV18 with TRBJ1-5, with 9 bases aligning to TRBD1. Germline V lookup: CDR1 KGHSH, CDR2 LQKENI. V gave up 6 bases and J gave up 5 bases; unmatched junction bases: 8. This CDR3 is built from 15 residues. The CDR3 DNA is TGTGCCAGCTCTCTCGGACAGGGGAGGGATCAGCCCCAGCATTTT. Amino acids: CASSLGQGRDQPQHF.

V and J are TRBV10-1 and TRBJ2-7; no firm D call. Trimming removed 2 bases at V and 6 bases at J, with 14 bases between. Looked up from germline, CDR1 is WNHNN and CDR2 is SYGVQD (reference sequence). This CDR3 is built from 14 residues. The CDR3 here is CASSEPFLGSEQYF. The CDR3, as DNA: TGCGCCAGCAGTGAGCCCTTCCTCGGGTCCGAGCAGTACTTC.

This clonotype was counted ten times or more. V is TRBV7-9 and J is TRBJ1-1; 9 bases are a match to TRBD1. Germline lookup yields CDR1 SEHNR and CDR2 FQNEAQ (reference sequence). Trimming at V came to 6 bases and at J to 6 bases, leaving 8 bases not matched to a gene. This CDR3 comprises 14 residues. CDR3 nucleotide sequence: TGTGCCAGCAGTATGGGACAGGGAGGGTCTGAAGCTTTCTTT. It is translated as CASSMGQGGSEAFF. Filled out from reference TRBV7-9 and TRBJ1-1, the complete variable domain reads DTGVSQNPRHKITKRGQNVTFRCDPISEHNRLYWYRQTLGQGPEFLTYFQNEAQLEKSRLLSDRFSAERPKGSFSTLEIQRTEQGDSAMYLCASSMGQGGSEAFFGQGTRLTVV.

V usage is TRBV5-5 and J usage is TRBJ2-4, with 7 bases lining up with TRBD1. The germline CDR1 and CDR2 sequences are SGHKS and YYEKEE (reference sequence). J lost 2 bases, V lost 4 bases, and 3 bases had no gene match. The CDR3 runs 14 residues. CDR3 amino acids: CASSPGQTKNIQYF. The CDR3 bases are TGTGCCAGCAGCCCGGGACAGACCAAAAACATTCAGTACTTC. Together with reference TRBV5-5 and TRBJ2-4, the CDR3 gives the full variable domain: DAGVTQSPTHLIKTRGQQVTLRCSPISGHKSVSWYQQVLGQGPQFIFQYYEKEERGRGNFPDRFSARQFPNYSSELNVNALLLGDSALYLCASSPGQTKNIQYFGAGTRLSVL.

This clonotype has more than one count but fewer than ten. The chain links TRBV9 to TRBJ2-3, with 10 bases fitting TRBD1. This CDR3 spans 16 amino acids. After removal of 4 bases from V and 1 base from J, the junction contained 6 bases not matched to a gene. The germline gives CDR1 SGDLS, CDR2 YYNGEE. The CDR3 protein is CASSPTGTGGTDTQYF. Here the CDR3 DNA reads TGTGCCAGCAGCCCAACCGGGACAGGGGGCACAGATACGCAGTATTTT.

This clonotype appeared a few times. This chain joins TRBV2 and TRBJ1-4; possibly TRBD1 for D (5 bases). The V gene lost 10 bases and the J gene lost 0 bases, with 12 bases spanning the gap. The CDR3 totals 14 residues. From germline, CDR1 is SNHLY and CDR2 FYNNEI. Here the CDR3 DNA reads TGTGCCACCCGACAGCAAGCAACTAATGAAAAACTGTTTTTT. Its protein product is CATRQQATNEKLFF.

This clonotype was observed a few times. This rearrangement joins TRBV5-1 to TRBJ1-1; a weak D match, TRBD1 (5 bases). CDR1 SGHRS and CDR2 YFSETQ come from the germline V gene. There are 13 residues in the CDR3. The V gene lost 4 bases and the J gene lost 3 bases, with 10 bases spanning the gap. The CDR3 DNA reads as TGCGCCAGCAGCCTCCGGGACTACACTGAAGCTTTCTTT. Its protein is CASSLRDYTEAFF.

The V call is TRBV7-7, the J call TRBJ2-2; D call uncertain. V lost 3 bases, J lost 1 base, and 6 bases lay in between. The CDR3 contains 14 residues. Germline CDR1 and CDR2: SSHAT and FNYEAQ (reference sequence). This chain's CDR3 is CASSFRQNTGELFF. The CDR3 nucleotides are TGTGCCAGCAGCTTTCGACAGAACACCGGGGAGCTGTTTTTT.

The CDR3 bases are TGCGCCAGCAGCTTTAGCGGCGCCTTCACGGAGACCCAGTACTTC. It is translated as CASSFSGAFTETQYF. This chain joins TRBV5-1 and TRBJ2-5, with D maybe TRBD2 (6 bases). Germline CDR1 SGHRS, CDR2 YFSETQ. V shed 2 bases and J shed 5 bases, with 16 bases lying between them. The length of the CDR3 is 15 residues. The full variable domain, in which reference TRBV5-1 and TRBJ2-5 provide the parts outside the CDR3, is KAGVTQTPRYLIKTRGQQVTLSCSPISGHRSVSWYQQTPGQGLQFLFEYFSETQRNKGNFPGRFSGRQFSNSRSEMNVSTLELGDSALYLCASSFSGAFTETQYFGPGTRLLVL.

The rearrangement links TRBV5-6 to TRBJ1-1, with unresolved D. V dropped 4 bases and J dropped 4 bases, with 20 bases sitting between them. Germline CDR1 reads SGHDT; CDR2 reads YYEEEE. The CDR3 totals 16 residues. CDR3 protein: CASSPTHSGGRTEAFF. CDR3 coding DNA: TGTGCCAGCAGCCCGACCCACAGCGGAGGGCGCACTGAAGCTTTCTTT.

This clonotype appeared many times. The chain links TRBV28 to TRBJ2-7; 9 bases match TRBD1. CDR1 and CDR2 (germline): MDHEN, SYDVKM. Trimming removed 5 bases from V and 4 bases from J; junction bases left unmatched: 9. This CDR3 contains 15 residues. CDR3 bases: TGTGCCAGCAGTCACGCCGGGACAGGGCGTTACGAGCAGTACTTC. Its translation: CASSHAGTGRYEQYF.

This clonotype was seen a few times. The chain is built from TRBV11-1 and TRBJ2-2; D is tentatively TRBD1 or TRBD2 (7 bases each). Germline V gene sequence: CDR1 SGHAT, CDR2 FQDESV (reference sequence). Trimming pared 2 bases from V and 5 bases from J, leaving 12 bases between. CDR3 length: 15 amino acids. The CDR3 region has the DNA TGTGCCAGCAGCTTAAGACAGGGAGGGACCGGGGAGCTGTTTTTT. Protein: CASSLRQGGTGELFF.

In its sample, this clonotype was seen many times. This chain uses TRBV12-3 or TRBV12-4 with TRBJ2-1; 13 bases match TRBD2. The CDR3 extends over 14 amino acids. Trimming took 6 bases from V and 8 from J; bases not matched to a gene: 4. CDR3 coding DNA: TGTGCCAGCAGCCCCACTAGCGGGGGGGATGAGCAGTTCTTC. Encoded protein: CASSPTSGGDEQFF.

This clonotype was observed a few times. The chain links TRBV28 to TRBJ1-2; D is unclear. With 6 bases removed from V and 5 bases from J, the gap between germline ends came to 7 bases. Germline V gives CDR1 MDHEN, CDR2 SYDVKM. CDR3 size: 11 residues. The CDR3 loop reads CASSSPYGYTF. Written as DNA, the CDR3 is TGTGCCAGCAGCTCACCGTATGGCTACACCTTC.

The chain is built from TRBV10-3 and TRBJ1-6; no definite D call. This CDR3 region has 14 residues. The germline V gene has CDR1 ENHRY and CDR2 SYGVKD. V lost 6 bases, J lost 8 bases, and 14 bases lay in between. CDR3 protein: CAIRPSGNDSPLHF. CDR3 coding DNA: TGTGCCATCAGACCGTCGGGGAACGATTCACCCCTCCACTTT.

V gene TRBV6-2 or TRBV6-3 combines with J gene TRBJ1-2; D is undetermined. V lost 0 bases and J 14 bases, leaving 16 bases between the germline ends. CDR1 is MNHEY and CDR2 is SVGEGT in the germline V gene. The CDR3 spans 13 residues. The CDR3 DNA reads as TGTGCCAGCAGTTACTCGATGTTTTACCCGAGTACCTTC. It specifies CASSYSMFYPSTF.

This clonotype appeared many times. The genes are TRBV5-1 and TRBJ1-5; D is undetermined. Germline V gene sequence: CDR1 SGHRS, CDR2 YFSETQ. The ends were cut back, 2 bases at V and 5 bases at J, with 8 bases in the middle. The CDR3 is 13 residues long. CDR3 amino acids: CASSFVPDQPQHF. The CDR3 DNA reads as TGCGCCAGCAGCTTCGTCCCAGATCAGCCCCAGCATTTT.

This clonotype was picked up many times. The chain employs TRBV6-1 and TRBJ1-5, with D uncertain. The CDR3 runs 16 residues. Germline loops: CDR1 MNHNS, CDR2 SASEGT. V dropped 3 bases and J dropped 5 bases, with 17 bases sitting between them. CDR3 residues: CASSDRPGLKDQPQHF. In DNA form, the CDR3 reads TGTGCCAGCAGTGATAGGCCGGGGTTGAAGGATCAGCCCCAGCATTTT.